This TCR beta chain was sequenced in a study of cytomegalovirus exposure and HLA in healthy donors. Study observations and caveats: Cytomegalovirus-associated status was assigned to 164 TCR beta chains. When the data were analyzed later, several of the most significant clusters appeared to be linked to common viral pathogens.

With respect to this clone: Antigen: not known.

Primers included in the PCR were 60 Vbeta and 13 Jbeta primers. TCRdb's copy holds only in-frame clones and misses some; the assay was immunoSEQ multiplex PCR. The sample has 100,000 to 150,000 clones, more than 70% seen once; the top ten hold under 5%. The CDR3 is made up of 12 amino acids. V lost 1 base and J 1 base, leaving 4 bases between the germline ends. The germline CDR1 and CDR2 sequences are GTSNPN and SVGIG (reference sequence). The chain carries TRBV30 and TRBJ1-1; D is uncertain. The sequence was collected from a man younger than 40 in good health and CMV-seronegative. The sequencing input was PBMCs. The CDR3 sequence is CAWSGGNTEAFF. The CDR3 nucleotides are TGTGCCTGGAGTGGCGGGAACACTGAAGCTTTCTTT.